Sequencing of this TCR beta chain was carried out in a study of blood T cell repertoires in COVID-19. Study-level background: Acute-phase and convalescent COVID-19 samples originated in the United States, Italy and Spain. Sample material is recorded as cDNA or gDNA derived from T cells, B-cell-depleted T cells, or PBMCs.

The CDR3 totals 14 residues. Germline CDR1 is MNHEY and CDR2 is SMNVEV (reference sequence). Trimming removed 7 bases from V and 6 bases from J; junction bases left unmatched: 7. In the authors' methods: Quantification of nucleated cells was approximated via reference gene primer amplification. Sequenced by immunoSEQ multiplex PCR; TCRdb stores in-frame clones only, minus some. The V and J calls and the clone size are those of that table, but D and trimming were determined from the DNA. The profile shows 200,000 to 250,000 clones, about nine tenths of them singletons. Seattle patients were enrolled while actively infected and followed longitudinally.

The source is a man aged 30 to 39 with COVID-19, enrolled during active disease. V and J are TRBV27 and TRBJ1-2, with 11 bases lining up with TRBD1. What was sequenced was peripheral blood. CDR3 nucleotide sequence: TGTGCCAGCACCTCAGGACAGGGGGCTGATGGCTACACCTTC. The encoded protein is CASTSGQGADGYTF.